This T cell receptor (beta chain) is from a study of blood T cells in healthy people across ages. A second PCR of 7 to 11 cycles used a sample-barcoded 5' primer and a J-beta primer mix. TCRdb re-called the 5' RACE reads through MiXCR, storing one row per CDR3 protein. The table shows about 770,000 distinct CDR3 sequences, with around 45% occurring only once. Germline V gives CDR1 MNHEY, CDR2 SMNVEV (reference sequence). Between the trimmed V and J ends, which lost 3 bases and 0 bases, there was a span of 15 bases. The CDR3 sequence is 17 residues long. The J gene is TRBJ2-4, the V gene TRBV27, with D perhaps TRBD1 (5 bases). The sequence was obtained from a man in his fifties or sixties in good health. The sequenced sample consisted of blood. CDR3 region: CASSFKGKSLAKNIQYF. CDR3 nucleotides: TGTGCCAGCAGTTTTAAGGGGAAGTCCTTAGCCAAAAACATTCAGTACTTC.